The 30 T cell receptor beta chains given below trace back to one sample, sequenced in a study of cytomegalovirus exposure and HLA in healthy donors. Both 60 Vbeta primers and 13 Jbeta primers went into the PCR. Sequencing was performed with immunoSEQ multiplex PCR; in TCRdb, only in-frame clones are kept and a portion is missing. The profile covers 150,000 or so clones, with over 70% appearing a single time and 9.5% to 15% taken by the ten largest. Sequencing was carried out using PBMCs. All receptors come from a man under 40 in good health and CMV-seropositive.

The chain joins TRBV7-8 to TRBJ2-1, with unresolved D. The germline V gene encodes CDR1 SGHVS and CDR2 FQNEAQ. The germline V and J ends were trimmed by 1 base and 5 bases, with 3 bases remaining between them. The CDR3 sequence is 12 residues long. The CDR3, as DNA: TGTGCCAGCAGCTTAGTTAACAATGAGCAGTTCTTC. Its protein product is CASSLVNNEQFF.

The chain carries TRBV4-2 and TRBJ2-3, with TRBD2 matching 15 bases. Germline V lookup: CDR1 LGHNA, CDR2 YNFKEQ. J gave up 1 base and V 0 bases, and 17 bases lay outside the gene matches. The CDR3 sequence is 23 residues long. CDR3 residues: CASSQEGVVVGLAGGGRTDTQYF. As DNA, the CDR3 is TGTGCCAGCAGCCAAGAAGGTGTGGTAGTTGGACTAGCGGGAGGGGGACGCACAGATACGCAGTATTTT.

This clone was detected once. The chain links TRBV12-5 to TRBJ2-7; TRBD1 aligns across 12 bases. The CDR3 runs 15 residues. V gave up 4 bases and J gave up 3 bases; unmatched junction bases: 4. Germline assignment: CDR1 LGHNT and CDR2 FRNRAP. CDR3 nucleotides: TGTGCTAGTGGTTCCGGGACAGGGGGCATCTACGAGCAGTACTTC. Encoded protein: CASGSGTGGIYEQYF. The variable domain in full, completed from reference TRBV12-5 and TRBJ2-7, reads DARVTQTPRHKVTEMGQEVTMRCQPILGHNTVFWYRQTMMQGLELLAYFRNRAPLDDSGMPKDRFSAEMPDATLATLKIQPSEPRDSAVYFCASGSGTGGIYEQYFGPGTRLTVT.

This clone was recorded a few times. The V gene is TRBV6-5, the J gene TRBJ1-2, with TRBD1 matching 7 bases. Germline CDR1 MNHEY, CDR2 SVGAGI. This CDR3 comprises 13 residues. V was clipped by 6 bases and J by 4 bases; unmatched bases: 5. The CDR3 coding sequence is TGTGCCAGCAGCGTGACAGGGACCTATGGCTACACCTTC. It is translated as CASSVTGTYGYTF.

The V gene is TRBV28, the J gene TRBJ2-2, with 8 bases fitting TRBD1. V shed 7 bases and J 8 bases; nucleotides not matched to a gene: 21. Germline loops: CDR1 MDHEN, CDR2 SYDVKM. The CDR3 is 18 residues long. CDR3 nucleotides: TGTGCCAGCACCACTCATAAGGACAGGGCGGCGATCGGAGGGGAGCTGTTTTTT. Residues: CASTTHKDRAAIGGELFF.

This chain uses TRBV27 with TRBJ2-3, with TRBD2 identical over 10 bases. The CDR3 totals 15 residues. J was trimmed by 2 bases and V by 4 bases; bases with no gene match: 3. Germline V gene lookup returns CDR1 MNHEY and CDR2 SMNVEV (reference sequence). The CDR3 nucleotides are TGTGCCAGCAGTTGGACTAGCGGTCCCACAGATACGCAGTATTTT. It encodes CASSWTSGPTDTQYF.

The chain uses TRBV29-1 and TRBJ2-1; 7 nucleotides agree with TRBD2. Germline V gene data show CDR1 as SQVTM and CDR2 as ANQGSEA. The CDR3 sequence is 16 residues long. Trimming took 0 bases from V and 0 from J; bases not matched to a gene: 5. DNA for the CDR3: TGCAGCGTTGAAGAAGGGCTAGCGGTCTCCTACAATGAGCAGTTCTTC. It specifies CSVEEGLAVSYNEQFF.

V is TRBV9 and J is TRBJ1-2; 12 nucleotides agree with TRBD1. The CDR3 consists of 15 residues. Germline assignment: CDR1 SGDLS and CDR2 YYNGEE. The junction had 6 bases not matched to a gene; V was cut back by 4 bases and J by 5 bases. The CDR3 nucleotides are TGTGCCAGCAGCCCGGGACAGGGGGCGAGTTATGGCTACACCTTC. Protein: CASSPGQGASYGYTF.

This sequence joins TRBV15 and TRBJ1-1; perhaps TRBD1 as D (5 bases). V lost 5 bases and J lost 1, with 8 bases in between. This CDR3 is built from 13 residues. In germline, CDR1 is LNHNV, CDR2 YYDKDF (reference sequence). The CDR3, as DNA: TGTGCCACCAGCGGCACAGGGAACACTGAAGCTTTCTTT. Its translation: CATSGTGNTEAFF.

This clone came up a few times. The rearrangement links TRBV10-3 to TRBJ2-3; 8 bases agree with TRBD2. The V gene's germline CDR1 is ENHRY and CDR2 SYGVKD. The CDR3 length is 15 residues. The trim removed 11 bases at V and 0 bases at J, leaving 10 bases unmatched. Written as DNA, the CDR3 is TGTGCCGTAGCTATAGCGGGGTCTAGCACAGATACGCAGTATTTT. Its translation is CAVAIAGSSTDTQYF.

The V and J genes are TRBV11-2 and TRBJ2-7; 9 bases line up with TRBD2. The germline V gene encodes CDR1 SGHAT and CDR2 FQNNGV. After removal of 1 base from V and 7 bases from J, the junction contained 8 bases not matched to a gene. CDR3 length: 15 residues. CDR3 coding DNA: TGTGCCAGCAGCTTAGTTGCTCTAGCGGGATGGGAGCAGTACTTC. It codes for CASSLVALAGWEQYF.

The chain has TRBV29-1 and TRBJ2-3; D might be TRBD1 (6 bases). The CDR3 length is 14 residues. Trimming shortened V by 0 bases and J by 2 bases, and 9 bases separated the two germline ends. Germline V gene data show CDR1 as SQVTM and CDR2 as ANQGSEA. The CDR3 sequence: CSVEDRDTTDTQYF. CDR3 DNA sequence: TGCAGCGTTGAAGACCGGGACACCACAGATACGCAGTATTTT.

This chain links TRBV13 with TRBJ1-2; D possibly corresponds to TRBD1 (5 bases). Germline CDR1 reads PRHDT; CDR2 reads FYEKMQ (reference sequence). The V end was cut by 1 base, the J end by 6 bases, with 6 bases between. The CDR3 runs to 12 residues. The CDR3 loop reads CASSLAGDGYTF. For the CDR3, the DNA is TGTGCCAGCAGCTTAGCGGGGGATGGCTACACCTTC.

The genes are TRBV4-2 and TRBJ2-5; 11 bases are a match to TRBD2. The CDR3 has 15 residues. CDR1 is LGHNA, CDR2 YNFKEQ, per germline. After removal of 4 bases from V and 2 bases from J, the junction contained 3 bases not matched to a gene. In DNA, the CDR3 is TGTGCCAGCAGCCTGACTAGCGGGATTCAAGAGACCCAGTACTTC. The encoded protein is CASSLTSGIQETQYF.

The V and J genes are TRBV27 and TRBJ1-4; 8 bases agree with TRBD1. The CDR3 runs to 14 residues. Germline trimming cut 6 bases from V and 3 bases from J; bases unmatched to any gene: 3. Germline V gene sequence: CDR1 MNHEY, CDR2 SMNVEV (reference sequence). CDR3 sequence (DNA): TGTGCCAGCAGCAGGACAGGGTCTAATGAAAAACTGTTTTTT. Protein sequence: CASSRTGSNEKLFF. The full variable domain, completed using reference TRBV27 and TRBJ1-4, is EAQVTQNPRYLITVTGKKLTVTCSQNMNHEYMSWYRQDPGLGLRQIYYSMNVEVTDKGDVPEGYKVSRKEKRNFPLILESPSPNQTSLYFCASSRTGSNEKLFFGSGTQLSVL.

The chain has TRBV19 and TRBJ2-7, with D unclear. The CDR3 is 14 residues long. The V end was cut by 3 bases, the J end by 0 bases, with 9 bases between. The germline V gene has CDR1 LNHDA and CDR2 SQIVND (reference sequence). The CDR3 sequence is CASSIGGSSYEQYF. The CDR3 nucleotides read TGTGCCAGTAGTATTGGCGGAAGCTCCTACGAGCAGTACTTC.

This clone turned up a few times. V and J are TRBV7-8 and TRBJ2-7; the D gene is possibly TRBD1 (6 bases). Per the germline V gene, CDR1 is SGHVS and CDR2 is FQNEAQ. This CDR3 is built from 14 residues. V lost 0 bases, J lost 2 bases, and 8 bases lay in between. CDR3 loop: CASSLAGHAYEQYF. For the CDR3, the DNA is TGTGCCAGCAGCTTAGCGGGACACGCCTACGAGCAGTACTTC.

This chain connects TRBV29-1 to TRBJ2-5, with 9 positions matching TRBD2. Germline CDR1 and CDR2: SQVTM and ANQGSEA. This CDR3 comprises 13 residues. Trimming removed 1 base from V and 5 bases from J; junction bases left unmatched: 2. CDR3 in amino acids: CSVEVAGEETQYF. DNA of the CDR3: TGCAGCGTTGAAGTAGCGGGGGAGGAGACCCAGTACTTC.

The table lists this clone with a count of one. The chain recombines TRBV5-1 with TRBJ1-1, with D uncertain. The CDR3 length is 14 residues. V was trimmed by 1 base and J by 4 bases, leaving 11 bases between them. Germline V lookup: CDR1 SGHRS, CDR2 YFSETQ. The CDR3 DNA reads as TGCGCCAGCAGCTTGAGCGGGGTGTCCACTGAAGCTTTCTTT. It translates to CASSLSGVSTEAFF.

The chain combines TRBV5-4 with TRBJ1-2; 12 bases are shared with TRBD1. The CDR3 consists of 17 residues. The V gene's germline CDR1 is SGHNT and CDR2 YYREEE (reference sequence). The V gene end was trimmed by 4 bases and the J gene end by 7 bases; junction bases not matched to a gene: 14. The CDR3 bases are TGTGCCAGCAGCCCCTTACCGACGGGACAGGGGGCGTGTGGCTACACCTTC. Encoded protein: CASSPLPTGQGACGYTF.

This chain connects TRBV7-3 to TRBJ2-1, with TRBD1 as a possible D gene (6 bases). Germline CDR1 SGHTA, CDR2 FQGTGA. Trimming pared 3 bases from V and 7 bases from J, leaving 13 bases between. This CDR3 contains 14 residues. CDR3 sequence reads: CASSFSYRANEQFF. The DNA of the CDR3 is TGTGCCAGCAGCTTTTCTTACAGGGCGAATGAGCAGTTCTTC.

This chain connects TRBV14 to TRBJ1-5; D not certain. CDR1 and CDR2 (germline): SGHDN, FVKESK. CDR3 length equals 13 residues. Trimming stripped 4 bases from V and 3 bases from J, with 7 bases between. This CDR3 reads CASSRHLNQPQHF. CDR3 nucleotide sequence: TGTGCCAGCAGCCGACATCTCAATCAGCCCCAGCATTTT.

V usage is TRBV2 and J usage is TRBJ1-5, with a tentative D call TRBD1 (6 bases). The CDR3 has 16 residues. The V and J ends lost 1 base and 7 bases respectively, with 17 bases between them. Germline V gene lookup returns CDR1 SNHLY and CDR2 FYNNEI. The CDR3 DNA is TGTGCCAGCAGTGAAGGTGGTCAGGGGAGGGGCCAGCCCCAGCATTTT. Its protein product is CASSEGGQGRGQPQHF.

The rearrangement links TRBV10-3 to TRBJ2-1, with 7 bases identical to TRBD1. Trimming at V came to 4 bases and at J to 9 bases, leaving 3 bases not matched to a gene. This CDR3 spans 12 amino acids. Germline assignment: CDR1 ENHRY and CDR2 SYGVKD. The CDR3 nucleotides read TGTGCCATCAGTGTCCGGGACAGTGAGCAGTTCTTC. As protein: CAISVRDSEQFF.

This clone came up a few times. The rearrangement joins TRBV15 to TRBJ1-5, with 8 bases that match TRBD1. This CDR3 contains 15 residues. Germline V gene data show CDR1 as LNHNV and CDR2 as YYDKDF (reference sequence). Trimming cost V 0 bases and J 6 bases; bases outside gene matches: 4. CDR3 sequence reads: CATSRDQGAAQPQHF. In DNA form, the CDR3 reads TGTGCCACCAGCAGAGATCAGGGGGCCGCTCAGCCCCAGCATTTT.

The chain uses TRBV29-1 and TRBJ2-4; D may be TRBD1 (6 bases). Trimming cost V 3 bases and J 0 bases, with 6 bases left between them. Germline V gene data show CDR1 as SQVTM and CDR2 as ANQGSEA. There are 13 residues in the CDR3. CDR3 region: CSVEDRAKNIQYF. In nucleotides, the CDR3 is TGCAGCGTTGAGGACAGAGCCAAAAACATTCAGTACTTC.

This clone was counted only a few times. This chain joins TRBV25-1 and TRBJ1-5, with a possible D match to TRBD1 (6 bases). Germline assignment: CDR1 MGHDK and CDR2 SYGVNS. The CDR3 has 14 amino acids. The germline V and J ends were trimmed by 4 bases and 3 bases, with 10 bases remaining between them. The CDR3 bases are TGTGCCAGCAGTGTAACAGGGTCCAATCAGCCCCAGCATTTT. This translates into CASSVTGSNQPQHF.

This clone was counted a few times. The J gene is TRBJ2-7, the V gene TRBV7-3; a weak D match, TRBD1 (6 bases). Germline V lookup: CDR1 SGHTA, CDR2 FQGTGA. V shed 1 base and J shed 5 bases, with 12 bases lying between them. This CDR3 contains 14 residues. CDR3 residues: CASSLNPGDHEQYF. The CDR3 nucleotides read TGTGCCAGCAGCTTAAACCCAGGGGACCACGAGCAGTACTTC.

This clone was seen only once. This chain uses TRBV6-8 with TRBJ1-5; 8 bases align to TRBD1. V shed 6 bases, J shed 3 bases, and the junction held 1 base outside the gene matches. This CDR3 contains 13 residues. Germline V gives CDR1 MNHGY, CDR2 SAAAGT. The CDR3 loop reads CASRDRDNQPQHF. The CDR3 region has the DNA TGTGCCAGCAGGGACAGGGACAATCAGCCCCAGCATTTT.

The rearrangement uses TRBV10-3 and TRBJ2-7; no definite D call. CDR3 length: 11 amino acids. Trimming took off 2 bases at V and 5 bases at J, with 4 bases between the two ends. CDR1 ENHRY and CDR2 SYGVKD come from the germline V gene. CDR3 protein: CAISEIDEQYF. The CDR3 nucleotides read TGTGCCATCAGTGAGATAGACGAGCAGTACTTC.